A single sample gave rise to the 30 T cell receptor beta chains below, sequenced in a study of CD8 T cells in ankylosing spondylitis. TCRdb itself ran the 5' RACE reads through MiXCR, one entry per CDR3 protein. The table shows about 300,000 distinct CDR3 sequences, with approximately 10% occurring only once. The specimen sequenced was blood, either unsorted or a sorted T cell fraction (not recorded which). These receptors were collected from a female donor with ankylosing spondylitis or in good health (not recorded which).

This clonotype occurred many times. The chain joins TRBV5-1 to TRBJ2-2, with D perhaps TRBD2 (5 bases). Germline lookup yields CDR1 SGHRS and CDR2 YFSETQ. Trimming removed 4 bases at V and 1 base at J, with 11 bases between. This CDR3 spans 15 amino acids. The CDR3 spells CASSGRLGNTGELFF. For the CDR3, the DNA is TGCGCCAGCAGCGGGAGACTGGGGAACACCGGGGAGCTGTTTTTT.

Details on this clonotype: A read error is possible here, since a much larger clone lies one base away. This chain uses TRBV5-6 with TRBJ1-2; no reliable D call. Germline loops: CDR1 SGHDT, CDR2 YYEEEE. This CDR3 region has 13 residues. This CDR3 is CASSFPSSGRYPF. CDR3 DNA sequence: TGTGCCAGCAGCTTCCCATCATCCGGTCGCTACCCCTTC.

This clonotype was counted ten times or more. The V call is TRBV20-1, the J call TRBJ1-5; a possible D gene is TRBD1 (6 bases). Germline V gene data show CDR1 as DFQATT and CDR2 as SNEGSKA (reference sequence). V lost 3 bases, J lost 7 bases, and 13 bases lay in between. The CDR3 is made up of 13 amino acids. CDR3 DNA: TGCAGTGCTAGTATCGGGGGCCGACAGCCCCAGCATTTT. Translating gives CSASIGGRQPQHF.

This clonotype showed up many times. The chain couples TRBV12-3 or TRBV12-4 to TRBJ1-1, with D unclear. Between the trimmed V and J ends, which lost 5 bases and 3 bases, there was a span of 10 bases. The CDR3 consists of 13 residues. The CDR3 loop reads CASSTTWDTEAFF. The CDR3 region has the DNA TGTGCCAGCAGTACCACATGGGACACTGAAGCTTTCTTT.

This clonotype was recorded at least ten times. The chain combines TRBV6-2 or TRBV6-3 with TRBJ2-1, with D uncertain. V shed 7 bases and J shed 3 bases, with 16 bases lying between them. Germline CDR1 and CDR2: MNHEY and SVGEGT. This CDR3 contains 15 residues. This CDR3 reads CASTRLADVYNEQFF. CDR3 coding DNA: TGTGCCAGCACTCGACTGGCGGATGTCTACAATGAGCAGTTCTTC.

This clonotype was found many times. V usage is TRBV20-1 and J usage is TRBJ2-3, with 7 nucleotides matching TRBD2. V trimming: 2 bases; J trimming: 3 bases; junction bases outside the gene matches: 11. Germline CDR1 and CDR2: DFQATT and SNEGSKA (reference sequence). This CDR3 comprises 16 residues. The CDR3 DNA reads TGCAGTGCTAGACTCCTGAAAGCGGGGAGGACAGATACGCAGTATTTT. It translates to CSARLLKAGRTDTQYF.

The sample holds many counts of this clonotype. Here the CDR3 reads CASSLEAGRDEQFF. The DNA for the CDR3 is TGCGCCAGCAGCTTGGAGGCAGGACGGGATGAGCAGTTCTTC. This chain uses TRBV5-1 with TRBJ2-1; D is uncertain. This CDR3 comprises 14 residues. The germline V gene encodes CDR1 SGHRS and CDR2 YFSETQ. V lost 0 bases, J lost 8 bases, and 12 bases lay in between.

This clonotype has ten or more counts. The rearrangement joins TRBV20-1 to TRBJ2-5; the match to TRBD2 covers 11 bases. V trimming: 1 base; J trimming: 5 bases; junction bases outside the gene matches: 6. The CDR3 consists of 15 residues. Germline-derived CDR1 and CDR2 are DFQATT and SNEGSKA (reference sequence). CDR3 sequence: CSARGLAGNVETQYF. The CDR3 DNA is TGCAGTGCTAGAGGACTAGCGGGGAATGTTGAGACCCAGTACTTC.

Many counts were recorded for this clonotype. The chain joins TRBV7-2 to TRBJ1-1; D unclear. The CDR3 runs to 15 residues. The V gene lost 1 base and the J gene lost 1 base, with 10 bases spanning the gap. Per the germline V gene, CDR1 is SGHTA and CDR2 is FQGNSA. This CDR3 is CASSLVGETNTEAFF. The CDR3 DNA reads as TGTGCCAGCAGCTTAGTCGGGGAGACGAACACTGAAGCTTTCTTT.

This clonotype was recorded many times. The rearrangement uses TRBV5-6 and TRBJ2-7; 9 positions agree with TRBD1. With V trimmed by 7 bases and J by 3 bases, 14 bases remained unmatched. This CDR3 spans 16 amino acids. Germline V gives CDR1 SGHDT, CDR2 YYEEEE. The CDR3 loop is CASQKLDRDRVYEQYF. CDR3 bases: TGTGCCAGCCAGAAGTTAGACCGGGACAGGGTCTACGAGCAGTACTTC.

The CDR3 nucleotides read TGTGCCAGTAGTGCCCGGGAGGGGAGGCCTAGCAATCAGCCCCAGCATTTT. Protein product: CASSAREGRPSNQPQHF. The chain links TRBV19 to TRBJ1-5; TRBD1 might be the D (5 bases). CDR3 length: 17 residues. V lost 5 bases to trimming and J lost 0 bases, with 17 bases between them. Per germline, CDR1 LNHDA and CDR2 SQIVND (reference sequence). The full variable domain, in which reference TRBV19 and TRBJ1-5 provide the parts outside the CDR3, is DGGITQSPKYLFRKEGQNVTLSCEQNLNHDAMYWYRQDPGQGLRLIYYSQIVNDFQKGDIAEGYSVSREKKESFPLTVTSAQKNPTAFYLCASSAREGRPSNQPQHFGDGTRLSIL.

This clonotype was seen only a few times. The chain recombines TRBV15 with TRBJ1-1; no reliable D call. Per the germline V gene, CDR1 is LNHNV and CDR2 is YYDKDF (reference sequence). Trimming removed 3 bases from V and 5 bases from J, with 16 bases in between. The CDR3 length is 15 residues. The CDR3 nucleotides are TGTGCCACCAGCAGTCCCGGCTCGGGAGGGACTGAAGCTTTCTTT. Its protein is CATSSPGSGGTEAFF.

This clonotype was detected only a few times. The V and J genes are TRBV19 and TRBJ1-4; 10 bases are shared with TRBD1. The ends lost 7 bases at V and 10 bases at J; junction bases unmatched: 9. Germline-derived CDR1 and CDR2 are LNHDA and SQIVND (reference sequence). The CDR3 runs 14 residues. CDR3 sequence reads: CASTPGQGRAKLFF. The CDR3 nucleotides are TGTGCCAGTACTCCGGGACAGGGGCGCGCAAAACTGTTTTTT.

This clonotype was recorded at least ten times. The gene calls are TRBV7-2 and TRBJ1-6; 10 positions match TRBD1. Germline V gene data show CDR1 as SGHTA and CDR2 as FQGNSA. The CDR3 length is 14 residues. Trimming at V came to 5 bases and at J to 8 bases, leaving 3 bases not matched to a gene. The CDR3 DNA sequence: TGTGCCAGCAGCGTTGACAGGGGGCATTCACCCCTCCACTTT. It codes for CASSVDRGHSPLHF.

The rearrangement links TRBV11-2 to TRBJ2-1; D gene uncertain. The CDR3 covers 16 residues. Germline V gene data show CDR1 as SGHAT and CDR2 as FQNNGV. The V end was cut by 3 bases, the J end by 0 bases, with 12 bases between. CDR3 sequence reads: CASSFRPPSSYNEQFF. The CDR3 bases are TGTGCCAGCAGCTTTCGTCCCCCCAGCTCCTACAATGAGCAGTTCTTC.

This sequence joins TRBV5-1 and TRBJ2-6; D possibly corresponds to TRBD1 (5 bases). Trimming shortened V by 7 bases and J by 0 bases, and 14 bases separated the two germline ends. CDR3 length: 16 amino acids. Germline values: CDR1 SGHRS, CDR2 YFSETQ. The CDR3 nucleotides read TGCGCCAGCTTCGTAGACAGTCCCTCTGGGGCCAACGTCCTGACTTTC. It encodes CASFVDSPSGANVLTF.

This clonotype was detected ten times or more. This rearrangement joins TRBV27 to TRBJ1-5; 9 bases match TRBD1. Germline V gives CDR1 MNHEY, CDR2 SMNVEV (reference sequence). This CDR3 is 15 amino acids long. V lost 6 bases to trimming and J lost 7 bases; unmatched junction nucleotides: 10. In nucleotides, the CDR3 is TGTGCCAGCAGGACTACAGGGGGCGGCGGCCAGCCCCAGCATTTT. It yields the protein CASRTTGGGGQPQHF.

V and J are TRBV6-2 or TRBV6-3 and TRBJ2-6; D is ambiguous. Germline assignment: CDR1 MNHEY and CDR2 SVGEGT. The CDR3 is 14 amino acids. The V end lost 2 bases, the J end lost 4 bases, and 6 bases lay between the germline ends. CDR3 protein: CASSYHPGANVLTF. DNA for the CDR3: TGTGCCAGCAGTTACCACCCCGGGGCCAACGTCCTGACTTTC.

Note on this clonotype: A much larger clone is a single base away; this may be a read error. The CDR3 DNA reads TGTGCCAGCACCCTAGGGGAGAACACTGAAGCTTTCTTT. Protein product: CASTLGENTEAFF. The chain joins TRBV6-6 to TRBJ1-1, with D possibly TRBD1 on 5 matching bases. This CDR3 comprises 13 residues. Germline V gene sequence: CDR1 MNHNY, CDR2 SVGAGI (reference sequence). Trimming shortened V by 7 bases and J by 1 base, and 10 bases separated the two germline ends.

This clonotype was observed at least ten times. The chain is built from TRBV5-1 and TRBJ2-5; D is perhaps TRBD1 (5 bases). V shed 0 bases and J shed 4 bases, with 10 bases lying between them. Germline CDR1 SGHRS, CDR2 YFSETQ. The CDR3 extends over 14 amino acids. CDR3 sequence (DNA): TGCGCCAGCAGCTTGGTTACAGGCGGAGAGACCCAGTACTTC. Its protein is CASSLVTGGETQYF. Complete variable domain (other parts from reference TRBV5-1 and TRBJ2-5): KAGVTQTPRYLIKTRGQQVTLSCSPISGHRSVSWYQQTPGQGLQFLFEYFSETQRNKGNFPGRFSGRQFSNSRSEMNVSTLELGDSALYLCASSLVTGGETQYFGPGTRLLVL.

This clonotype has a count of ten or more. V usage is TRBV28 and J usage is TRBJ2-5, with 7 bases lining up with TRBD1. The CDR3 totals 13 residues. Trimming at V came to 6 bases and at J to 4 bases, leaving 5 bases not matched to a gene. Germline-derived CDR1 and CDR2 are MDHEN and SYDVKM. This CDR3 reads CASRRQGLETQYF. For the CDR3, the DNA is TGTGCCAGCAGGAGACAGGGCCTAGAGACCCAGTACTTC.

This clonotype was recorded many times. The gene calls are TRBV6-5 and TRBJ2-7; TRBD1 matches at 8 bases. J gave up 7 bases and V 5 bases, and 1 base lay outside the gene matches. CDR3 length equals 11 residues. CDR1 MNHEY and CDR2 SVGAGI come from the germline V gene. In DNA form, the CDR3 reads TGTGCCAGCAGTCAGGGGGCTGAGCAGTACTTC. Its protein is CASSQGAEQYF.

This clonotype was counted between two and nine times. The J gene is TRBJ1-3, the V gene TRBV25-1; D perhaps matches TRBD1 (5 bases). Germline V CDR1 and CDR2: MGHDK, SYGVNS. Trimming removed 6 bases at V and 0 bases at J, with 9 bases between. CDR3 length: 14 residues. DNA of the CDR3: TGTGCCAGCAGAGACAGCATCTCTGGAAACACCATATATTTT. This encodes CASRDSISGNTIYF.

This clonotype was picked up many times. The rearrangement joins TRBV7-6 to TRBJ1-5, with D uncertain. Germline V CDR1 and CDR2: SGHVS, FNYEAQ. The CDR3 consists of 15 residues. V was trimmed by 0 bases and J by 7 bases, leaving 13 bases between them. In nucleotides, the CDR3 is TGTGCCAGCAGCTTAGCTTTAGGCGAGGGCCAGCCCCAGCATTTT. Translating gives CASSLALGEGQPQHF.

This rearrangement joins TRBV2 to TRBJ2-7; D may be TRBD2 (7 bases). The CDR3 spans 18 residues. CDR1 and CDR2 (germline): SNHLY, FYNNEI. The ends were cut back, 5 bases at V and 0 bases at J, with 23 bases in the middle. The CDR3 loop is CASSPRILTGRGSYEQYF. The CDR3, as DNA: TGTGCCAGCAGTCCCAGGATCCTCACAGGGAGGGGCTCCTACGAGCAGTACTTC.

This clonotype has at least ten counts. The rearrangement links TRBV5-1 to TRBJ2-2, with 9 bases fitting TRBD2. The trim removed 6 bases at V and 5 bases at J, leaving 8 bases unmatched. The CDR3 sequence is 15 residues long. CDR1 is SGHRS and CDR2 is YFSETQ in the germline V gene. In nucleotides, the CDR3 is TGCGCCAGCACCCCCAGCGGGGGGCGTACCGGGGAGCTGTTTTTT. Residues: CASTPSGGRTGELFF.

The chain uses TRBV6-1 and TRBJ2-7; D is ambiguous. The CDR3 has 11 amino acids. V shed 2 bases and J shed 5 bases, with 4 bases lying between them. Germline CDR1 reads MNHNS; CDR2 reads SASEGT. CDR3 nucleotide sequence: TGTGCCAGCAGTGAACTACACGAGCAGTACTTC. Its translation: CASSELHEQYF.

A few counts support this clonotype. The rearrangement joins TRBV3-1 to TRBJ2-2; weak D call: TRBD1 (5 bases). CDR3 size: 17 residues. Germline V gene sequence: CDR1 LGHDT, CDR2 YNNKEL (reference sequence). The V gene lost 1 base and the J gene lost 5 bases, with 17 bases spanning the gap. The CDR3 protein is CASSQGGSVRVTGELFF. The CDR3 region has the DNA TGTGCCAGCAGCCAAGGTGGATCCGTCAGGGTGACCGGGGAGCTGTTTTTT. Filled out from reference TRBV3-1 and TRBJ2-2, the complete variable domain reads DTAVSQTPKYLVTQMGNDKSIKCEQNLGHDTMYWYKQDSKKFLKIMFSYNNKELIINETVPNRFSPKSPDKAHLNLHINSLELGDSAVYFCASSQGGSVRVTGELFFGEGSRLTVL.

Comment on this clonotype: This sequence may be a read error, since a much larger clone differs from it by one base. The rearrangement joins TRBV6-1 to TRBJ2-2; possible D gene TRBD1, 5 bases. V dropped 5 bases and J dropped 5 bases, with 15 bases sitting between them. Per germline, CDR1 MNHNS and CDR2 SASEGT. The CDR3 sequence is 15 residues long. The CDR3 here is CASSKGRLLTGELFF. DNA for the CDR3: TGTGCCAGCAGTAAGGGGCGCTTATTGACCGGGGAGCTGTTTTTT.

This clonotype was detected ten times or more. The rearrangement links TRBV29-1 to TRBJ2-2; 10 bases are a match to TRBD2. V lost 5 bases, J lost 0 bases, and 3 bases stayed unmatched. There are 15 residues in the CDR3. Germline V lookup: CDR1 SQVTM, CDR2 ANQGSEA. The chain's CDR3 is CSVSGGASNTGELFF. The CDR3 DNA follows: TGCAGCGTTAGCGGGGGGGCCTCGAACACCGGGGAGCTGTTTTTT.